This entry lists 23 T cell receptor beta chains sequenced from one sample in a study of blood T cell repertoires in COVID-19. Libraries were prepared by immunoSEQ multiplex PCR; TCRdb keeps only in-frame clonotypes and omits some of them. This sample has 150,000 to 200,000 clones, with roughly 80% found just once. Source material: peripheral blood. The receptors derive from a man aged 45-60 years who had recovered from COVID-19.

The rearrangement uses TRBV30 and TRBJ2-7, with TRBD1 matching over 8 bases. The CDR3 totals 15 residues. With V trimmed by 0 bases and J by 2 bases, 6 bases remained unmatched. Germline V CDR1 and CDR2: GTSNPN, SVGIG (reference sequence). The CDR3 region is CAWSVLETGAYEQYF. CDR3 in DNA: TGTGCCTGGAGTGTACTGGAGACAGGGGCCTACGAGCAGTACTTC.

The rearrangement uses TRBV6-5 and TRBJ2-2; 8 nucleotides agree with TRBD2. The germline V gene encodes CDR1 MNHEY and CDR2 SVGAGI. The CDR3 length is 14 residues. V shed 7 bases and J 4 bases; nucleotides not matched to a gene: 5. In DNA form, the CDR3 reads TGTGCCAGCAAGCGGGAGAGATTCACCGGGGAGCTGTTTTTT. Translated, it gives CASKRERFTGELFF.

J is TRBJ2-7 and V is TRBV3-1 (or the pseudogene TRBV3-2), with 9 bases matching TRBD2. This CDR3 contains 16 residues. Looked up from germline, CDR1 is LGHDT and CDR2 is YNNKEL (reference sequence). Germline trimming cut 0 bases from V and 2 bases from J; bases unmatched to any gene: 5. CDR3 residues: CASSQDWSSGAYEQYF. Written as DNA, the CDR3 is TGTGCCAGCAGCCAAGATTGGTCTAGCGGGGCCTACGAGCAGTACTTC.

The rearrangement uses TRBV7-2 and TRBJ2-1; tentative D call: TRBD2 (6 bases). V gave up 1 base and J gave up 10 bases, with 14 bases separating them. There are 14 residues in the CDR3. CDR1 SGHTA and CDR2 FQGNSA come from the germline V gene. DNA for the CDR3: TGTGCCAGCAGCTTAGAGGTCCGTGCGGGAGAGCAGTTCTTC. Its protein product is CASSLEVRAGEQFF.

The genes are TRBV19 and TRBJ1-4; 7 bases agree with TRBD1. In germline, CDR1 is LNHDA, CDR2 SQIVND (reference sequence). This CDR3 has 13 amino acids. V trimming: 5 bases; J trimming: 5 bases; junction bases outside the gene matches: 2. The CDR3 DNA reads as TGTGCCAGTAGTCGGGACAGAAATGAAAAACTGTTTTTT. Translated: CASSRDRNEKLFF.

A word on this clone: At one boundary the junction diverges from the germline segment, which might be a read error. V usage is TRBV7-2 and J usage is TRBJ2-2; D perhaps matches TRBD1 (6 bases). The CDR3 extends over 14 amino acids. Germline CDR1 and CDR2: SGHTA and FQGNSA. In DNA form, the CDR3 reads TGTGCCAGCAGGTTACAGGGAAACACCAGGGAGCTGTTTTTT. Protein product: CASRLQGNTRELFF.

The chain recombines TRBV5-1 with TRBJ2-7, with a weak D call TRBD1 (6 bases). CDR1 SGHRS and CDR2 YFSETQ come from the germline V gene. This CDR3 spans 14 amino acids. V was trimmed by 2 bases and J by 4 bases, leaving 13 bases between them. CDR3 nucleotides: TGCGCCAGCAGCTTACTGACAGGACATTACGAGCAGTACTTC. It specifies CASSLLTGHYEQYF.

V usage is TRBV5-3 and J usage is TRBJ2-7; 10 bases align to TRBD1. TRBV5-3 is sorted into the ORF group, with uncertain function. With V trimmed by 4 bases and J by 3 bases, 7 bases remained unmatched. This CDR3 spans 15 amino acids. The chain's CDR3 is CARSLQGDRGYEQYF. The CDR3 DNA reads as TGTGCCAGAAGCCTCCAGGGGGACAGGGGCTACGAGCAGTACTTC.

The J gene is TRBJ2-5, the V gene TRBV18; 10 bases are shared with TRBD1. J was trimmed by 0 bases and V by 3 bases; bases with no gene match: 4. CDR3 length: 16 residues. The germline CDR1 and CDR2 sequences are KGHSH and LQKENI. CDR3 in DNA: TGTGCCAGCTCACCCCCGGGACAGGGGTACCAAGAGACCCAGTACTTC. This gives the protein CASSPPGQGYQETQYF.

The chain recombines TRBV5-5 with TRBJ2-7; TRBD1 aligns across 7 bases. This CDR3 spans 14 amino acids. The germline gives CDR1 SGHKS, CDR2 YYEKEE (reference sequence). Trimming cost V 4 bases and J 2 bases; bases outside gene matches: 6. CDR3 DNA sequence: TGTGCCAGCAGCGGCGACAGGGATACCTACGAGCAGTACTTC. It specifies CASSGDRDTYEQYF. The full variable domain, completed using reference TRBV5-5 and TRBJ2-7, is DAGVTQSPTHLIKTRGQQVTLRCSPISGHKSVSWYQQVLGQGPQFIFQYYEKEERGRGNFPDRFSARQFPNYSSELNVNALLLGDSALYLCASSGDRDTYEQYFGPGTRLTVT.

This rearrangement joins TRBV27 to TRBJ2-1, with a tentative D call TRBD2 (5 bases). The CDR3 length is 12 residues. From germline, CDR1 is MNHEY and CDR2 SMNVEV (reference sequence). Trimming left V 6 bases short and J 10 bases short, with 13 bases between. CDR3 bases: TGTGCCAGCAGGCAACTAGGTGACGAGCAGTTCTTC. Amino acids: CASRQLGDEQFF.

The table lists this clone with a count of one. The chain uses TRBV7-2 and TRBJ1-3; D might be TRBD1 (6 bases). This CDR3 is 14 amino acids long. V lost 5 bases and J 1 base, leaving 9 bases between the germline ends. From germline, CDR1 is SGHTA and CDR2 FQGNSA. CDR3 DNA sequence: TGTGCCAGCAGCACCACAGGGTCTGGAAACACCATATATTTT. It encodes CASSTTGSGNTIYF.

Turning to this clone: A read error may account for a junction end that differs from germline. The chain uses TRBV29-1 and TRBJ1-2; TRBD1 might be the D (5 bases). CDR1 is SQVTM and CDR2 is ANQGSEA in the germline V gene. CDR3 length: 10 residues. The CDR3 region is CSGVEVQEFF. Written as DNA, the CDR3 is TGCAGCGGGGTAGAGGTACAGGAATTCTTC.

This CDR3 is CASNSGSFSGANVLTF. The CDR3 DNA is TGTGCCAGTAATAGCGGGAGTTTCTCGGGGGCCAACGTCCTGACTTTC. V usage is TRBV19 and J usage is TRBJ2-6; 9 positions match TRBD2. Germline trimming cut 7 bases from V and 4 bases from J; bases unmatched to any gene: 8. The CDR3 spans 16 residues. The germline V gene encodes CDR1 LNHDA and CDR2 SQIVND (reference sequence).

This chain connects TRBV10-1 to TRBJ2-3; TRBD2 is a possible D gene (5 bases). Germline loops: CDR1 WNHNN, CDR2 SYGVQD (reference sequence). This CDR3 is 14 amino acids long. V was shortened by 4 bases and J by 1 base, with 9 bases between the two germline ends. The CDR3 loop reads CASSASGRTDTQYF. The CDR3 DNA is TGCGCCAGCAGTGCCAGCGGACGCACAGATACGCAGTATTTT.

The V and J genes are TRBV7-8 and TRBJ1-2; 9 positions match TRBD1. The germline V gene encodes CDR1 SGHVS and CDR2 FQNEAQ. V was pared by 4 bases and J by 1 base, with 7 bases of the junction left unmatched. The CDR3 runs 16 residues. CDR3 DNA: TGTGCCAGCAGCTCCGGGACAGGGATCGTTAACTATGGCTACACCTTC. Translating gives CASSSGTGIVNYGYTF.

This sequence joins TRBV5-1 and TRBJ1-2; D possibly corresponds to TRBD1 (5 bases). The CDR3 extends over 12 amino acids. Germline V gene lookup returns CDR1 SGHRS and CDR2 YFSETQ. Trimming shortened V by 1 base and J by 6 bases, and 7 bases separated the two germline ends. The CDR3 is CASSLSGNGYTF. The CDR3 DNA is TGCGCCAGCAGCTTGTCAGGGAATGGCTACACCTTC. Filled out from reference TRBV5-1 and TRBJ1-2, the complete variable domain reads KAGVTQTPRYLIKTRGQQVTLSCSPISGHRSVSWYQQTPGQGLQFLFEYFSETQRNKGNFPGRFSGRQFSNSRSEMNVSTLELGDSALYLCASSLSGNGYTFGSGTRLTVV.

Of note for this clone: This specimen includes other DNA sequences encoding the same CDR3. The rearrangement joins TRBV19 to TRBJ2-7, with 7 bases aligning to TRBD2. The V gene end was trimmed by 1 base and the J gene end by 2 bases; junction bases not matched to a gene: 2. The CDR3 runs to 14 residues. Germline CDR1 is LNHDA and CDR2 is SQIVND (reference sequence). As DNA, the CDR3 is TGTGCCAGTAGTATAGGACTAGCCCCCTACGAGCAGTACTTC. Protein product: CASSIGLAPYEQYF. Using reference TRBV19 and TRBJ2-7 for the parts outside the CDR3, the full variable domain is DGGITQSPKYLFRKEGQNVTLSCEQNLNHDAMYWYRQDPGQGLRLIYYSQIVNDFQKGDIAEGYSVSREKKESFPLTVTSAQKNPTAFYLCASSIGLAPYEQYFGPGTRLTVT.

The V and J genes are TRBV5-1 and TRBJ2-2, with 8 nucleotides matching TRBD1. The CDR3 runs to 15 residues. The germline V gene has CDR1 SGHRS and CDR2 YFSETQ. Trimming at V came to 2 bases and at J to 7 bases, leaving 7 bases not matched to a gene. The CDR3 loop reads CASSLPDRVDGELFF. The CDR3, as DNA: TGCGCCAGCAGCTTACCGGACAGGGTGGACGGGGAGCTGTTTTTT.

The V call is TRBV5-4, the J call TRBJ2-2, with 12 bases aligning to TRBD2. CDR3 size: 20 residues. The J segment lost 6 bases and the V segment lost 3 bases, leaving 18 bases of the junction unmatched. Germline CDR1 SGHNT, CDR2 YYREEE (reference sequence). In nucleotides, the CDR3 is TGTGCCAGCAGCTCCGAACCCGCTAGCGGGAGGGCCTCGAGGGCCGGGGAGCTGTTTTTT. The encoded protein is CASSSEPASGRASRAGELFF.

This clone has just one count. The chain links TRBV5-6 to TRBJ2-2, with D tentatively TRBD1 (5 bases). The germline CDR1 and CDR2 sequences are SGHDT and YYEEEE. V was trimmed by 4 bases and J by 5 bases, leaving 9 bases between them. The CDR3 contains 13 residues. The CDR3 is CASSPRQTGELFF. In DNA form, the CDR3 reads TGTGCCAGCAGCCCCCGACAGACCGGGGAGCTGTTTTTT.

V gene TRBV3-1 (or the pseudogene TRBV3-2) combines with J gene TRBJ2-1; 13 bases map to TRBD2. The CDR3 spans 16 residues. The V gene end was trimmed by 3 bases and the J gene end by 8 bases; junction bases not matched to a gene: 7. In germline, CDR1 is LGHDT, CDR2 YNNKEL (reference sequence). CDR3 region: CASSHGLAGVAYEQFF. CDR3 bases: TGTGCCAGCAGCCACGGACTAGCGGGAGTAGCCTATGAGCAGTTCTTC.

The chain links TRBV28 to TRBJ1-2, with TRBD1 as a possible D gene (5 bases). This CDR3 is built from 12 residues. The germline gives CDR1 MDHEN, CDR2 SYDVKM. The V and J ends lost 6 bases and 6 bases respectively, with 11 bases between them. The CDR3 DNA reads TGTGCCAGCAGCCTCGTAGGGGATGGCTACACCTTC. This encodes CASSLVGDGYTF.